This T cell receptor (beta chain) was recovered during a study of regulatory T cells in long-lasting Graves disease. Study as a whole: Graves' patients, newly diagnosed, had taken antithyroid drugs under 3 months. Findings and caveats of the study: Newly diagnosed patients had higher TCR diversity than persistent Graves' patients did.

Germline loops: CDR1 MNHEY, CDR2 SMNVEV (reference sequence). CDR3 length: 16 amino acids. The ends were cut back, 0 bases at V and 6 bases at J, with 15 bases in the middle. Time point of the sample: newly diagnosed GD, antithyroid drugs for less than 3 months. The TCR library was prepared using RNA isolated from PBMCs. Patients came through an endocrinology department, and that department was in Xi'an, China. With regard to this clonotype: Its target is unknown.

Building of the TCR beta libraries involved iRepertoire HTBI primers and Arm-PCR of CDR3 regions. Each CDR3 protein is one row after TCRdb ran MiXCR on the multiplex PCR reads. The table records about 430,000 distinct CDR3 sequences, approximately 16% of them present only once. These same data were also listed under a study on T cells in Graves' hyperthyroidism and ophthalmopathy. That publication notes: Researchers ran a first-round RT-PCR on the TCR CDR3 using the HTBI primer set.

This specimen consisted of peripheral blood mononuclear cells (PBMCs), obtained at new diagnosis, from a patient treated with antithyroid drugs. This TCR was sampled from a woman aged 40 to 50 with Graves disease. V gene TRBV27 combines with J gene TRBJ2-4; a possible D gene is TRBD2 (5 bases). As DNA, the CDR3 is TGTGCCAGCAGTTTATCGTTTTCGGTGGACTCAAACATTCAGTACTTC. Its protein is CASSLSFSVDSNIQYF.